Each of the 15 T cell receptor beta chains below was sequenced from the same sample in a study of immune evolution from preneoplasia to lung adenocarcinoma. TCRdb's copy holds only in-frame clones and misses some; the assay was immunoSEQ multiplex PCR. The sample comprises around 2,400 clones, over 75% of which are singletons, and around 17% rests with the top ten. Sample: FFPE adjacent normal lung tissue. The source of these receptors is a person in their 70s with lung adenocarcinoma.

The chain carries TRBV6-5 and TRBJ2-7, with D perhaps matching TRBD1 or TRBD2 (6 bases each). Germline lookup yields CDR1 MNHEY and CDR2 SVGAGI. Trimming stripped 5 bases from V and 2 bases from J, with 13 bases between. This CDR3 region has 14 residues. CDR3 sequence: CASSQQGGTYEQYF. The CDR3 DNA follows: TGTGCCAGCAGTCAACAGGGCGGGACCTACGAGCAGTACTTC.

The chain carries TRBV7-2 and TRBJ2-7; TRBD1 matches at 7 bases. Looked up from germline, CDR1 is SGHTA and CDR2 is FQGNSA. V lost 5 bases, J lost 7 bases, and 14 bases stayed unmatched. The CDR3 sequence is 15 residues long. CDR3 DNA sequence: TGTGCCAGCAGCCCTACAGGGGCGTCAGGCTGGGAGCAGTACTTC. Translated: CASSPTGASGWEQYF.

The V and J genes are TRBV19 and TRBJ2-7, with TRBD1 matching over 9 bases. Germline V gene sequence: CDR1 LNHDA, CDR2 SQIVND (reference sequence). The CDR3 totals 14 residues. Trimming at V came to 9 bases and at J to 2 bases, leaving 8 bases not matched to a gene. This CDR3 reads CASTGGAGPYEQYF. In DNA form, the CDR3 reads TGTGCCAGCACAGGGGGCGCCGGCCCCTACGAGCAGTACTTC.

This rearrangement joins TRBV5-1 to TRBJ2-1; 10 nucleotides line up with TRBD2. V shed 5 bases, J shed 6 bases, and the junction held 5 bases outside the gene matches. The CDR3 has 14 amino acids. The V gene's germline CDR1 is SGHRS and CDR2 YFSETQ. The CDR3, as DNA: TGCGCCAGCAGTCGGAGCGGGAGGGGCAATGAGCAGTTCTTC. This codes for CASSRSGRGNEQFF.

This chain uses TRBV27 with TRBJ1-1; D not certain. Trimming removed 4 bases from V and 3 bases from J, with 12 bases in between. Germline CDR1 is MNHEY and CDR2 is SMNVEV (reference sequence). The CDR3 covers 14 residues. CDR3 sequence reads: CASSSLGRYTEAFF. The CDR3 region has the DNA TGTGCCAGCAGTTCATTAGGGAGGTACACTGAAGCTTTCTTT.

This clone was seen a single time. The chain combines TRBV11-2 with TRBJ2-7; 8 bases map to TRBD1. V lost 6 bases, J lost 7 bases, and 8 bases stayed unmatched. The germline V gene encodes CDR1 SGHAT and CDR2 FQNNGV. This CDR3 comprises 13 residues. CDR3 sequence reads: CASRAGGAGEQYF. The CDR3, as DNA: TGTGCCAGCAGGGCAGGGGGCGCGGGGGAGCAGTACTTC.

The V gene is TRBV18, the J gene TRBJ2-5; a possible D gene is TRBD1 (5 bases). The CDR3 runs to 14 residues. V shed 0 bases and J shed 2 bases, with 7 bases lying between them. The V gene's germline CDR1 is KGHSH and CDR2 LQKENI. The CDR3 sequence is CASSPPGRQETQYF. CDR3 bases: TGTGCCAGCTCACCACCGGGGCGACAAGAGACCCAGTACTTC.

V usage is TRBV18 and J usage is TRBJ1-2, with a possible D match to TRBD1 (5 bases). With 0 bases removed from V and 1 base from J, the gap between germline ends came to 9 bases. The CDR3 sequence is 15 residues long. The germline V gene encodes CDR1 KGHSH and CDR2 LQKENI. The CDR3 spells CASSPPKGRNYGYTF. CDR3 DNA: TGTGCCAGCTCACCACCGAAGGGGCGTAACTATGGCTACACCTTC.

This sequence joins TRBV28 and TRBJ1-4; unclear D gene. V dropped 6 bases and J dropped 7 bases, with 18 bases sitting between them. This CDR3 is built from 15 residues. Germline lookup yields CDR1 MDHEN and CDR2 SYDVKM. This chain's CDR3 is CASREGEGPSEKLFF. The CDR3 coding sequence is TGTGCCAGCAGGGAGGGAGAAGGGCCTAGTGAAAAACTGTTTTTT. The full variable domain, with the rest looked up from reference TRBV28 and TRBJ1-4, is DVKVTQSSRYLVKRTGEKVFLECVQDMDHENMFWYRQDPGLGLRLIYFSYDVKMKEKGDIPEGYSVSREKKERFSLILESASTNQTSMYLCASREGEGPSEKLFFGSGTQLSVL.

The V gene is TRBV11-3, the J gene TRBJ2-3; unclear D gene. Looked up from germline, CDR1 is SGHNT and CDR2 is YENEEA. V lost 3 bases, J lost 2 bases, and 3 bases lay in between. The CDR3 is 12 residues long. CDR3 nucleotides: TGTGCCAGCAGCTTCCTCACAGATACGCAGTATTTT. Translating it yields CASSFLTDTQYF.

CDR3 coding DNA: TGTGCCAGCAGACAGCTCGTAGGGACAGATACGCAGTATTTT. Its protein product is CASRQLVGTDTQYF. The V call is TRBV6-5, the J call TRBJ2-3; no definite D call. The CDR3 has 14 residues. Trimming pared 6 bases from V and 3 bases from J, leaving 13 bases between. Germline assignment: CDR1 MNHEY and CDR2 SVGAGI.

Of note for this clone: One junction end disagrees with the germline gene, perhaps due to a read error. The CDR3 region is CASRTGQGGIRSTDTQYF. The DNA of the CDR3 is TGTGCCAGTCGGACTGGACAGGGGGGAATACGTAGCACAGATACGCAGTATTTT. This chain connects TRBV5-1 to TRBJ2-3; TRBD1 matches at 10 bases. The CDR3 has 18 amino acids. Germline lookup yields CDR1 SGHRS and CDR2 YFSETQ.

The chain recombines TRBV9 with TRBJ1-3; D uncertain. Between the trimmed V and J ends, which lost 0 bases and 0 bases, there was a span of 10 bases. Germline CDR1 reads SGDLS; CDR2 reads YYNGEE. This CDR3 has 16 amino acids. The DNA of the CDR3 is TGTGCCAGCAGCGTAGAGGTGTCTCCCTCTGGAAACACCATATATTTT. Protein sequence: CASSVEVSPSGNTIYF.

This chain connects TRBV7-3 to TRBJ2-3; D gene unclear. This CDR3 spans 12 amino acids. Germline lookup yields CDR1 SGHTA and CDR2 FQGTGA. The V end was cut by 5 bases, the J end by 0 bases, with 3 bases between. As DNA, the CDR3 is TGTGCCAGCAGCCAGAGCACAGATACGCAGTATTTT. Its protein is CASSQSTDTQYF.

The chain couples TRBV7-3 to TRBJ2-1; either TRBD1 or TRBD2 may supply D (6 bases each). Germline V gene sequence: CDR1 SGHTA, CDR2 FQGTGA. CDR3 size: 15 residues. V was trimmed by 2 bases and J by 6 bases, leaving 14 bases between them. The CDR3 coding sequence is TGTGCCAGCAGCTTATCGGGCGGAGGGGGCAATGAGCAGTTCTTC. Protein sequence: CASSLSGGGGNEQFF.